One sample yielded the 27 T cell receptor beta chains listed below, sequenced in a study of shared clonotypes between healthy human individuals. The table came from immunoSEQ multiplex PCR; TCRdb's copy has only in-frame clones and leaves some out. Among roughly 490,000 clones listed, around 79% were seen once. What was sequenced was PBMCs. All receptors derive from a woman between 40 and 50 years old in good health. Some clones in this sample may be carry-over from other donors' samples.

CDR3 in DNA: TGTGCCAGCACCTCTAACACTGAAGCTTTCTTT. Encoded protein: CASTSNTEAFF. This chain joins TRBV6-5 and TRBJ1-1; D ambiguous. CDR1 MNHEY and CDR2 SVGAGI come from the germline V gene. The CDR3 runs 11 residues. V was shortened by 7 bases and J by 2 bases, with 5 bases between the two germline ends.

The chain joins TRBV18 to TRBJ2-1; 7 bases fit TRBD2. The germline CDR1 and CDR2 sequences are KGHSH and LQKENI. J was trimmed by 9 bases and V by 2 bases; bases with no gene match: 4. This CDR3 has 13 amino acids. For the CDR3, the DNA is TGTGCCAGCTCACCAGTCCGGGAGGCTGAGCAGTTCTTC. This sequence encodes CASSPVREAEQFF.

This clone was seen only a few times. The V call is TRBV5-4, the J call TRBJ2-1; D is possibly TRBD2 (5 bases). The length of the CDR3 is 15 residues. The germline V gene encodes CDR1 SGHNT and CDR2 YYREEE (reference sequence). Between the trimmed V and J ends, which lost 0 bases and 4 bases, there was a span of 11 bases. The chain's CDR3 is CASSLELPGYNEQFF. For the CDR3, the DNA is TGTGCCAGCAGCTTGGAACTCCCGGGGTACAATGAGCAGTTCTTC.

The chain has TRBV2 and TRBJ1-2; 10 bases are shared with TRBD1. The germline V gene has CDR1 SNHLY and CDR2 FYNNEI. CDR3 length: 13 amino acids. V lost 8 bases and J lost 7; bases outside the gene matches: 7. The CDR3, as DNA: TGTGCCAGCGGCGGGACAGGGGCGGTTGGCTACACCTTC. Translated, it gives CASGGTGAVGYTF.

Turning to this clone: One end of the junction is discordant with germline, which a read error may explain. Other DNA sequences within the sample encode an identical CDR3. The gene calls are TRBV10-3 and TRBJ1-5; no clear D gene. The CDR3 length is 14 residues. Germline V gene sequence: CDR1 ENHRY, CDR2 SYGVKD. CDR3: CAISKTDFNQPQHF. The DNA for the CDR3 is TGTGCCATCAGTAAGACGGATTTCAATCAGCCTCAGCATTTT.

This clone was detected ten times or more. Other DNA sequences from this sample encode an identical CDR3 as well. The CDR3 coding sequence is TGTGCCAGTAGCCTAGCGGGGCTAGCCTACAATGAGCAGTTCTTC. It translates to CASSLAGLAYNEQFF. This chain connects TRBV19 to TRBJ2-1, with TRBD2 matching 9 bases. Trimming took 6 bases from V and 2 from J; bases not matched to a gene: 5. This CDR3 has 15 residues. Germline V CDR1 and CDR2: LNHDA, SQIVND (reference sequence).

The V gene is TRBV7-3, the J gene TRBJ2-2; TRBD2 aligns across 8 bases. The CDR3 covers 15 residues. J was trimmed by 6 bases and V by 5 bases; bases with no gene match: 8. In germline, CDR1 is SGHTA, CDR2 FQGTGA. The CDR3 nucleotides read TGTGCCAGCAGCGACGTCCTAGCGGGCGCCGGGGAGCTGTTTTTT. This sequence encodes CASSDVLAGAGELFF.

CDR3 coding DNA: TGTGCCAGCAGCCAGGACTCCACTAGCGATGAGCAGTTCTTC. Protein sequence: CASSQDSTSDEQFF. The rearrangement links TRBV4-2 to TRBJ2-1; 7 nucleotides match TRBD2. Trimming removed 3 bases from V and 8 bases from J; junction bases left unmatched: 7. Germline CDR1 and CDR2: LGHNA and YNFKEQ. The CDR3 spans 14 residues.

The rearrangement uses TRBV5-4 and TRBJ2-1, with D possibly TRBD1 on 6 matching bases. Trimming removed 4 bases from V and 10 bases from J, with 21 bases in between. CDR1 is SGHNT, CDR2 YYREEE, per germline (reference sequence). This CDR3 has 15 amino acids. In DNA, the CDR3 is TGTGCCAGCAGCGGGGGCTTCCCAACCGCCGAGGAGCAGTTCTTC. Translation: CASSGGFPTAEEQFF.

This rearrangement joins TRBV5-6 to TRBJ2-1, with D perhaps matching TRBD2 (5 bases). The ends were cut back, 0 bases at V and 8 bases at J, with 9 bases in the middle. The CDR3 spans 13 residues. The germline CDR1 and CDR2 sequences are SGHDT and YYEEEE. CDR3 in amino acids: CASSLAGIDEQFF. CDR3 nucleotide sequence: TGTGCCAGCAGCTTGGCCGGGATCGATGAGCAGTTCTTC. The entire variable domain, with the rest obtained from reference TRBV5-6 and TRBJ2-1, is as follows: DAGVTQSPTHLIKTRGQQVTLRCSPKSGHDTVSWYQQALGQGPQFIFQYYEEEERQRGNFPDRFSGHQFPNYSSELNVNALLLGDSALYLCASSLAGIDEQFFGPGTRLTVL.

On this clone: At one of its ends the junction is not consistent with the germline gene, which may arise from a read error. V and J are TRBV5-1 and TRBJ2-5, with no clear D. Germline-derived CDR1 and CDR2 are SGHRS and YFSETQ. The CDR3 covers 14 residues. CDR3 residues: CVSSLVAPKETQYF. The CDR3 DNA reads as TGCGTCAGCAGCTTGGTAGCTCCTAAAGAGACCCAGTACTTC.

The rearrangement uses TRBV18 and TRBJ2-5, with D perhaps TRBD2 (6 bases). CDR3 size: 14 residues. Trimming took off 2 bases at V and 5 bases at J, with 12 bases between the two ends. Germline V gene sequence: CDR1 KGHSH, CDR2 LQKENI. CDR3 sequence: CASSPGGDSETQYF. CDR3 sequence (DNA): TGTGCCAGCTCACCAGGCGGGGACTCGGAGACCCAGTACTTC.

The chain joins TRBV11-3 to TRBJ2-1; weak D call: TRBD2 (5 bases). CDR3 length: 14 amino acids. Germline values: CDR1 SGHNT, CDR2 YENEEA. V lost 6 bases, J lost 0 bases, and 9 bases lay in between. The CDR3 protein is CASSPGSSYNEQFF. The DNA of the CDR3 is TGTGCCAGCAGTCCGGGGAGCTCCTACAATGAGCAGTTCTTC.

V is TRBV30 and J is TRBJ1-5, with D tentatively TRBD1 (5 bases). Trimming shortened V by 2 bases and J by 6 bases, and 11 bases separated the two germline ends. CDR3 length equals 13 residues. Per germline, CDR1 GTSNPN and CDR2 SVGIG (reference sequence). The DNA for the CDR3 is TGTGCCTGGAGTTTCGGGAGGGGTCAGCCCCAGCATTTT. Protein product: CAWSFGRGQPQHF.

Regarding this clone: The identical CDR3 is also encoded by other nucleotide sequences in the sample. This sequence joins TRBV5-4 and TRBJ2-7, with 8 bases that match TRBD1. The trim removed 0 bases at V and 2 bases at J, leaving 1 base unmatched. Germline CDR1 SGHNT, CDR2 YYREEE (reference sequence). This CDR3 region has 14 residues. CDR3 region: CASSLGQGPYEQYF. CDR3 coding DNA: TGTGCCAGCAGCTTGGGACAGGGGCCCTACGAGCAGTACTTC.

The chain carries TRBV19 and TRBJ1-1, with 8 bases identical to TRBD1. CDR1 is LNHDA, CDR2 SQIVND, per germline (reference sequence). V lost 4 bases, J lost 0 bases, and 7 bases stayed unmatched. CDR3 length equals 16 residues. This CDR3 is CASSRGTGGMNTEAFF. The DNA for the CDR3 is TGTGCCAGTAGTAGGGGGACAGGAGGAATGAACACTGAAGCTTTCTTT.

This clone appeared a few times. V usage is TRBV19 and J usage is TRBJ2-2, with D uncertain. The V and J ends lost 4 bases and 5 bases respectively, with 11 bases between them. This CDR3 is built from 14 residues. Germline lookup yields CDR1 LNHDA and CDR2 SQIVND (reference sequence). CDR3 loop: CASSNQVPTGELFF. The CDR3 bases are TGTGCCAGTAGTAATCAGGTGCCAACCGGGGAGCTGTTTTTT.

The CDR3 DNA reads TGTGCCAGCAGCGTAGTAGACACCTCTAACTATGGCTACACCTTC. Amino acid sequence: CASSVVDTSNYGYTF. The chain recombines TRBV9 with TRBJ1-2; no reliable D call. CDR1 is SGDLS and CDR2 is YYNGEE in the germline V gene. The V end was cut by 0 bases, the J end by 0 bases, with 9 bases between. The length of the CDR3 is 15 residues.

V and J are TRBV28 and TRBJ1-5; D call uncertain. This CDR3 spans 14 amino acids. With 6 bases removed from V and 6 bases from J, the gap between germline ends came to 15 bases. CDR1 is MDHEN and CDR2 is SYDVKM in the germline V gene. The CDR3 DNA follows: TGTGCCAGCAGCGCGCCGGGGTCGGCTCAGCCCCAGCATTTT. Its translation is CASSAPGSAQPQHF.

The chain is built from TRBV11-3 and TRBJ2-3; tentatively, D is TRBD2 (5 bases). V was cut by 1 base and J by 0 bases, with 8 bases left in between. The CDR3 totals 15 residues. Looked up from germline, CDR1 is SGHNT and CDR2 is YENEEA. The CDR3 nucleotides read TGTGCCAGCAGCTTAGGAGCGGAAAGCACAGATACGCAGTATTTT. It yields the protein CASSLGAESTDTQYF.

A remark on this clone: With a far larger clone one base away, a read error is the likely cause. Distinct nucleotide sequences in the sample also encode this CDR3. The V call is TRBV18, the J call TRBJ1-2; D remains ambiguous. CDR1 is KGHSH and CDR2 is LQKENI in the germline V gene. This CDR3 comprises 17 residues. CDR3 sequence: CASSPPMAAASNYGYTF. As DNA, the CDR3 is TGTGCCAGCTCACCACCGATGGCGGCGGCCTCTAACTATGGTTACACCTTC.

The chain combines TRBV29-1 with TRBJ2-1; either TRBD1 or TRBD2 may fit D (5 bases each). The CDR3 spans 13 residues. V shed 2 bases and J shed 8 bases, with 13 bases lying between them. Germline V gene lookup returns CDR1 SQVTM and CDR2 ANQGSEA. The CDR3 sequence: CSVERDRVDEQFF. CDR3 sequence (DNA): TGCAGCGTTGAAAGGGACCGCGTCGATGAGCAGTTCTTC.

This chain joins TRBV5-5 and TRBJ1-2; TRBD1 is a possible D gene (6 bases). The germline CDR1 and CDR2 sequences are SGHKS and YYEKEE (reference sequence). Trimming took off 0 bases at V and 4 bases at J, with 7 bases between the two ends. The CDR3 contains 13 residues. DNA for the CDR3: TGTGCCAGCAGCTTGGGGGGGGCCTATGGCTACACCTTC. Translation: CASSLGGAYGYTF.

This chain's CDR3 is CASSPSGGGYTEAFF. The CDR3 bases are TGCGCCAGCAGCCCCTCCGGTGGGGGTTACACTGAAGCTTTCTTT. The genes are TRBV4-3 and TRBJ1-1; weak D call: TRBD1 (5 bases). This CDR3 region has 15 residues. The germline CDR1 and CDR2 sequences are LGHNA and YSLEER. Between the trimmed V and J ends, which lost 4 bases and 3 bases, there was a span of 15 bases.

The V and J genes are TRBV6-5 and TRBJ2-5, with TRBD1 identical over 7 bases. The V gene end was trimmed by 0 bases and the J gene end by 3 bases; junction bases not matched to a gene: 4. The CDR3 spans 15 residues. The V gene's germline CDR1 is MNHEY and CDR2 SVGAGI. The CDR3 DNA reads as TGTGCCAGCAGTTACTCGATTACAGGGGAAGAGACCCAGTACTTC. As protein: CASSYSITGEETQYF.

This chain links TRBV27 with TRBJ1-1, with TRBD1 as a possible D gene (6 bases). This CDR3 has 17 amino acids. Germline V gene sequence: CDR1 MNHEY, CDR2 SMNVEV (reference sequence). Trimming pared 5 bases from V and 4 bases from J, leaving 23 bases between. The CDR3 loop is CASSIGTSGAGATEAFF. The CDR3 DNA reads as TGTGCCAGCAGTATAGGGACATCAGGTGCTGGGGCCACTGAAGCTTTCTTT.

The chain is built from TRBV5-4 and TRBJ2-5, with TRBD2 identical over 11 bases. With V trimmed by 4 bases and J by 0 bases, 8 bases remained unmatched. The germline gives CDR1 SGHNT, CDR2 YYREEE (reference sequence). The CDR3 extends over 17 amino acids. The CDR3 DNA sequence: TGTGCCAGCAGCCCTCTAGCGGGAGGACTGTACCAAGAGACCCAGTACTTC. Protein: CASSPLAGGLYQETQYF.